The 22 T cell receptor beta chains below all came from one sample that was sequenced in a study of T-cell reconstitution after alpha-beta-depleted transplantation in children. The TCRbeta library incorporated unique molecular identifiers. TCRdb ran MiXCR on the PCR reads and lists one entry per CDR3 protein. The sample records fewer than 95,000 distinct CDR3 sequences, more than 9% being singletons. The sample consisted of PBMCs from the stem cell graft donor, taken from the stem cell graft. The source is a human donor who donated a stem cell graft to a child with inherited bone marrow failure.

This clonotype was seen ten or more times. The chain uses TRBV7-9 and TRBJ2-5; a weak D match, TRBD2 (5 bases). V was pared by 5 bases and J by 5 bases, with 12 bases between. Germline lookup yields CDR1 SEHNR and CDR2 FQNEAQ (reference sequence). CDR3 length: 13 residues. In nucleotides, the CDR3 is TGTGCCAGCAGCCCGGACTGGGTGGAGACCCAGTACTTC. It codes for CASSPDWVETQYF.

This clonotype was observed many times. The germline gene is not matched at one end of the junction; a read error may be the cause. This chain connects TRBV7-2 to TRBJ1-2; D unclear. CDR3 length equals 13 residues. The germline V gene encodes CDR1 SGHTA and CDR2 FQGNSA. In nucleotides, the CDR3 is TGTGCCAGCAGCCCCCGGGTCCTATATGGCTGCACCTTC. Its protein product is CASSPRVLYGCTF.

The rearrangement joins TRBV28 to TRBJ1-2; 8 positions agree with TRBD1. V dropped 5 bases and J dropped 4; count of bases not matched to a gene: 9. The CDR3 has 15 amino acids. Germline-derived CDR1 and CDR2 are MDHEN and SYDVKM. CDR3 nucleotides: TGTGCCAGCAGTCCCCCCAGGGGGCGCGGCTATGGCTACACCTTC. It encodes CASSPPRGRGYGYTF.

This clonotype was observed at least ten times. V is TRBV29-1 and J is TRBJ1-1; a possible D gene is TRBD1 (5 bases). V was shortened by 6 bases and J by 0 bases, with 14 bases between the two germline ends. This CDR3 has 14 amino acids. The germline V gene encodes CDR1 SQVTM and CDR2 ANQGSEA. CDR3 nucleotides: TGCAGCGTGGGAGCAGGACATTTGAACACTGAAGCTTTCTTT. It specifies CSVGAGHLNTEAFF.

This clonotype was counted at least ten times. The chain uses TRBV4-2 and TRBJ2-3, with 9 bases lining up with TRBD2. The junction had 5 bases not matched to a gene; V was cut back by 0 bases and J by 1 base. Germline V gene data show CDR1 as LGHNA and CDR2 as YNFKEQ. The CDR3 extends over 17 amino acids. Here the CDR3 DNA reads TGTGCCAGCAGCCAAGATAGCGCGGGGGGGGGCACAGATACGCAGTATTTT. It specifies CASSQDSAGGGTDTQYF.

This clonotype was seen a few times. The gene calls are TRBV27 and TRBJ2-1; 11 bases match TRBD2. CDR3 size: 16 residues. The germline V gene encodes CDR1 MNHEY and CDR2 SMNVEV (reference sequence). J lost 2 bases, V lost 6 bases, and 6 bases had no gene match. CDR3 region: CASSTLAGGPYNEQFF. CDR3 in DNA: TGTGCCAGCAGCACGCTAGCGGGGGGCCCCTACAATGAGCAGTTCTTC.

At least ten counts were recorded for this clonotype. The chain uses TRBV10-3 and TRBJ1-2; possible D gene TRBD1, 5 bases. CDR1 and CDR2 (germline): ENHRY, SYGVKD. The CDR3 is 16 amino acids. Trimming pared 3 bases from V and 4 bases from J, leaving 18 bases between. CDR3 DNA sequence: TGTGCCATCAGTGATCGAGGGCCGAAGGGGACCTATGGCTACACCTTC. It specifies CAISDRGPKGTYGYTF.

This clonotype has at least ten counts. CDR3 coding DNA: TGTGCCAGCAGTGGCCCCGGGGGAGGAGCAGAGACCCAGTACTTC. Protein: CASSGPGGGAETQYF. This chain connects TRBV2 to TRBJ2-5; a weak D match, TRBD2 (6 bases). Trimming shortened V by 4 bases and J by 4 bases, and 16 bases separated the two germline ends. Germline CDR1 reads SNHLY; CDR2 reads FYNNEI. CDR3 length: 15 residues.

This clonotype was picked up many times. V gene TRBV12-3 or TRBV12-4 combines with J gene TRBJ1-5, with D unresolved. V was cut by 8 bases and J by 4 bases, with 9 bases left in between. This CDR3 region has 12 residues. CDR3 sequence reads: CASGGPNQPQHF. DNA of the CDR3: TGTGCCAGCGGCGGTCCAAATCAGCCCCAGCATTTT.

In this sample, this clonotype turned up many times. V and J are TRBV29-1 and TRBJ2-2; the D gene is possibly TRBD1 (6 bases). Germline CDR1 reads SQVTM; CDR2 reads ANQGSEA. The CDR3 is 12 residues long. V was pared by 5 bases and J by 6 bases, with 10 bases between. Here the CDR3 reads CSVQQGPGELFF. DNA of the CDR3: TGCAGCGTTCAACAGGGTCCCGGGGAGCTGTTTTTT.

This clonotype was counted at least ten times. The chain uses TRBV24-1 and TRBJ2-1; TRBD2 matches 9 bases. Germline CDR1 reads KGHDR; CDR2 reads SFDVKD. The CDR3 runs to 17 residues. Trimming at V came to 3 bases and at J to 0 bases, leaving 5 bases not matched to a gene. In nucleotides, the CDR3 is TGTGCCACCAGTGATCCTAGCGGGGAGAGCTCCTACAATGAGCAGTTCTTC. It translates to CATSDPSGESSYNEQFF.

This clonotype was counted many times. The chain combines TRBV5-4 with TRBJ2-1; 9 bases agree with TRBD1. CDR3 length: 15 residues. V lost 4 bases, J lost 3 bases, and 5 bases stayed unmatched. Germline V gives CDR1 SGHNT, CDR2 YYREEE (reference sequence). The CDR3 region has the DNA TGTGCCAGCAGCCGGGACAGGGCGGACTACAATGAGCAGTTCTTC. It is translated as CASSRDRADYNEQFF.

This clonotype was picked up many times. The rearrangement uses TRBV5-1 and TRBJ2-3, with 8 bases identical to TRBD2. J was trimmed by 6 bases and V by 4 bases; bases with no gene match: 19. This CDR3 has 18 residues. Germline CDR1 reads SGHRS; CDR2 reads YFSETQ. CDR3 region: CASSPIPQGAGVADTQYF. The CDR3 bases are TGCGCCAGCAGCCCAATCCCTCAGGGAGCGGGAGTGGCGGATACGCAGTATTTT.

This clonotype was seen at least ten times. This chain connects TRBV6-9 to TRBJ2-1; no definite D call. The CDR3 loop spans 8 amino acids. Germline V CDR1 and CDR2: MNHGY, SVAAGI. The V gene lost 6 bases and the J gene lost 13 bases, with 4 bases spanning the gap. The CDR3 sequence: CASSRQFF. The CDR3 DNA reads TGTGCCAGCAGCAGACAGTTCTTC.

This chain links TRBV28 with TRBJ2-7, with a weak D call TRBD2 (6 bases). The CDR3 runs 16 residues. Trimming removed 2 bases at V and 3 bases at J, with 17 bases between. The germline gives CDR1 MDHEN, CDR2 SYDVKM. Here the CDR3 DNA reads TGTGCCAGCAGTTTACGGGGGACCTATTCTAGCTACGAGCAGTACTTC. This translates into CASSLRGTYSSYEQYF.

J is TRBJ2-3 and V is TRBV24-1; TRBD1 matches at 8 bases. CDR1 and CDR2 from the germline V gene are KGHDR and SFDVKD. Trimming took 4 bases from V and 4 from J; bases not matched to a gene: 6. The CDR3 is made up of 15 amino acids. The CDR3 sequence: CATSDPGQGADTQYF. Here the CDR3 DNA reads TGTGCCACCAGTGACCCCGGACAGGGAGCAGATACGCAGTATTTT.

This clonotype was seen repeatedly, ten times or more. The chain carries TRBV12-3 or TRBV12-4 and TRBJ1-5; no clear D. V lost 6 bases to trimming and J lost 6 bases, with 12 bases between them. This CDR3 has 13 amino acids. The CDR3 reads CASSLQGLQPQHF. The CDR3 nucleotides are TGTGCCAGCAGCTTACAAGGCCTTCAGCCCCAGCATTTT.

This clonotype was detected many times. J is TRBJ2-7 and V is TRBV18; no clear D gene. The CDR3 runs 15 residues. CDR1 and CDR2 from the germline V gene are KGHSH and LQKENI. V lost 2 bases to trimming and J lost 3 bases, with 14 bases between them. The CDR3 nucleotides are TGTGCCAGCTCACCAGTACGAGACACCCTCTACGAGCAGTACTTC. Residues: CASSPVRDTLYEQYF. Filled out from reference TRBV18 and TRBJ2-7, the complete variable domain reads NAGVMQNPRHLVRRRGQEARLRCSPMKGHSHVYWYRQLPEEGLKFMVYLQKENIIDESGMPKERFSAEFPKEGPSILRIQQVVRGDSAAYFCASSPVRDTLYEQYFGPGTRLTVT.

Ten or more counts support this clonotype. The chain carries TRBV11-3 and TRBJ1-6; 8 nucleotides line up with TRBD1. Per germline, CDR1 SGHNT and CDR2 YENEEA. V gave up 9 bases and J gave up 2 bases; unmatched junction bases: 15. CDR3 size: 18 residues. CDR3 DNA: TGTGCCAGTAACTATGATGAGACAGGGGAGGCCTATAATTCACCCCTCCACTTT. This translates into CASNYDETGEAYNSPLHF.

The table lists this clonotype with many counts. This chain joins TRBV6-1 and TRBJ2-2; D call uncertain. Germline CDR1 MNHNS, CDR2 SASEGT. The CDR3 is made up of 15 amino acids. Trimming stripped 3 bases from V and 0 bases from J, with 8 bases between. The CDR3 nucleotides are TGTGCCAGCAGTGAGGCGGAGACGAACACCGGGGAGCTGTTTTTT. This translates into CASSEAETNTGELFF.

This clonotype was recorded many times. V usage is TRBV7-3 and J usage is TRBJ2-3; a weak D match, TRBD1 (5 bases). The CDR3 has 15 amino acids. The V gene's germline CDR1 is SGHTA and CDR2 FQGTGA. The germline V and J ends were trimmed by 2 bases and 1 base, with 10 bases remaining between them. The CDR3 loop is CASSLVGVGTDTQYF. In DNA form, the CDR3 reads TGTGCCAGCAGCTTAGTAGGGGTTGGCACAGATACGCAGTATTTT.

This clonotype was recorded many times. This chain connects TRBV29-1 to TRBJ2-7, with TRBD1 as a possible D gene (6 bases). The CDR3 totals 11 residues. Germline CDR1 and CDR2: SQVTM and ANQGSEA. Trimming took 2 bases from V and 6 from J, leaving 8 bases between them. The CDR3 DNA reads as TGCAGCGTTGAAACAGGGCCCGAGCAGTACTTC. Its protein is CSVETGPEQYF.